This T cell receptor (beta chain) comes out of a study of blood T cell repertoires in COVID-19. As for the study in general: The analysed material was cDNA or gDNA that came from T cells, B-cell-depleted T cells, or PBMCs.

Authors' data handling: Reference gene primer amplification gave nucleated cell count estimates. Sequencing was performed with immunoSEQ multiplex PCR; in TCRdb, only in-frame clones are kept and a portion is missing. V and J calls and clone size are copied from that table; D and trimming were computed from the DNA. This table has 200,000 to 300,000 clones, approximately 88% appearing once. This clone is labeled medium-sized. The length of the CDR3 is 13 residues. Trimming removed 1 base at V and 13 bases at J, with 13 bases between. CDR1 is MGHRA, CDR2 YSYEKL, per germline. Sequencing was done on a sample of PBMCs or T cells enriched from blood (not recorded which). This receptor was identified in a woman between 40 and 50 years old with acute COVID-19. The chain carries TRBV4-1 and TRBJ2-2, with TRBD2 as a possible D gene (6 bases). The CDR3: CASSQGGGFRLFF. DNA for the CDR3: TGCGCCAGCAGCCAAGGGGGAGGTTTCAGGCTGTTTTTT.